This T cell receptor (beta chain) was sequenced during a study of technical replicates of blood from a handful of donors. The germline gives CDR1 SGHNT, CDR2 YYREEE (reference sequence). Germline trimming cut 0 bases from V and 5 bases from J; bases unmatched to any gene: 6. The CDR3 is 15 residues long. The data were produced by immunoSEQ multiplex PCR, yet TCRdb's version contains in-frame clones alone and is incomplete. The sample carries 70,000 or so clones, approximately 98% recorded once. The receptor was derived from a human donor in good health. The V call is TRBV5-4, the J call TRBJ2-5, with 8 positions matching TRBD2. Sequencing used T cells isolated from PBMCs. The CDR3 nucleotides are TGTGCCAGCAGCTTGGCCGGGAGGGCCCGGGAGACCCAGTACTTC. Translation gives CASSLAGRARETQYF.